This section outlines one T cell receptor (beta chain) sequence together with its context. The sample comes from a study of graft-versus-host responses after intestinal transplantation. The ends lost 8 bases at V and 5 bases at J; junction bases unmatched: 12. Looked up from germline, CDR1 is SNHLY and CDR2 is FYNNEI. This CDR3 region has 17 residues. Clones were sequenced by immunoSEQ multiplex PCR, and TCRdb holds only the in-frame ones, with some missing. Of roughly 10,000 clones listed, roughly 30% are singletons. This chain links TRBV2 with TRBJ2-3, with 14 bases identical to TRBD2. Sequences were derived from alloreactive CD4+ T cells from a mixed lymphocyte reaction culture, sampled before transplantation. The subset is: CFSE-low proliferating T cells sorted from roughly 6-day pre-transplant mixed lymphocyte reaction (GvH or HvG direction). This sequence originates from a human patient who was an organ donor for intestinal transplantation. The CDR3 region is CASARGLAGGTVDTQYF. The CDR3 region has the DNA TGTGCCAGCGCGAGAGGACTAGCGGGGGGTACGGTAGATACGCAGTATTTT.